A single sample is the source of the 8 T cell receptor beta chains below, sequenced in a study of blood T cells in healthy people across ages. A second PCR, run for about 7 to 11 cycles, used a sample-barcoded 5' primer plus a J-beta primer mix. TCRdb passed the 5' RACE reads through MiXCR, listing each CDR3 protein once. The table shows around 800,000 distinct CDR3 sequences, with about 53% occurring only once. Input material: blood. The receptors originated from a man older than 75 in good health.

The chain combines TRBV7-3 with TRBJ2-5; D remains ambiguous. The J call may be mistaken, given a closer DNA end match to TRBJ2-7. The CDR3 is made up of 13 amino acids. Germline V CDR1 and CDR2: SGHTA, FQGTGA. CDR3 bases: TGTGCCAGCAGCCAACGTCCAGCTCTCGAGCAGTACTTC. This sequence encodes CASSQRPALEQYF.

This clonotype was counted only a few times. The V gene is TRBV4-2, the J gene TRBJ1-2; a weak D match, TRBD1 (6 bases). The CDR3 runs to 14 residues. V lost 1 base and J lost 4, with 10 bases in between. CDR1 LGHNA and CDR2 YNFKEQ come from the germline V gene. CDR3 in amino acids: CASSQAGDGYGYTF. CDR3 DNA: TGTGCCAGCAGCCAAGCAGGGGACGGCTATGGCTACACCTTC.

The CDR3 sequence is CASRNFLGTGELFF. CDR3 nucleotide sequence: TGTGCCAGCAGAAATTTCCTGGGTACCGGGGAGCTGTTTTTT. The V gene is TRBV12-3 or TRBV12-4, the J gene TRBJ2-2; D is unclear. CDR3 length: 14 amino acids. Deletions cut 6 bases from V and 5 bases from J, with 13 bases between.

This chain joins TRBV6-1 and TRBJ2-5; maybe TRBD2 (5 bases). Germline-derived CDR1 and CDR2 are MNHNS and SASEGT. Trimming took 1 base from V and 8 from J, leaving 14 bases between them. The CDR3 has 14 amino acids. The CDR3: CASSEGPSLATQYF. The CDR3 nucleotides read TGTGCCAGCAGTGAAGGTCCGAGCCTAGCCACCCAGTACTTC.

The rearrangement uses TRBV3-1 and TRBJ2-4; TRBD2 agrees at 14 bases. Gene TRBJ2-7 matches the end of the DNA better, so the J call may be wrong. There are 15 residues in the CDR3. Germline CDR1 reads LGHDT; CDR2 reads YNNKEL (reference sequence). In nucleotides, the CDR3 is TGTGCCAGCAGCCGGGGACTAGCGGGAGTTGACGAGCAGTACTTC. Translation: CASSRGLAGVDEQYF.

This chain uses TRBV5-1 with TRBJ2-1; TRBD2 aligns across 9 bases. The CDR3 sequence is 16 residues long. Germline CDR1 and CDR2: SGHRS and YFSETQ. The V segment lost 0 bases and the J segment 5 bases; nucleotides outside the gene matches: 6. The CDR3 loop is CASSLAAREGNNEQFF. The CDR3 nucleotides are TGCGCCAGCAGCTTGGCCGCGCGGGAGGGGAACAATGAGCAGTTCTTC.

This clonotype was detected only a few times. The CDR3 nucleotides are TGTGCCAGCAGCGCCCGTCGGGGTAACATTCAGTACTTC. Translated, it gives CASSARRGNIQYF. The chain uses TRBV12-3 or TRBV12-4 and TRBJ2-4, with D perhaps matching TRBD2 (5 bases). V was pared by 6 bases and J by 7 bases, with 13 bases between. The CDR3 extends over 13 amino acids.

The chain recombines TRBV3-1 with TRBJ2-3, with unresolved D. Per the germline V gene, CDR1 is LGHDT and CDR2 is YNNKEL (reference sequence). This CDR3 has 13 amino acids. The V gene lost 4 bases and the J gene lost 14 bases, with 19 bases spanning the gap. The chain's CDR3 is CASSPFESGPAYF. The DNA of the CDR3 is TGTGCCAGCAGCCCCTTTGAGTCCGGGCCGGCGTATTTT.